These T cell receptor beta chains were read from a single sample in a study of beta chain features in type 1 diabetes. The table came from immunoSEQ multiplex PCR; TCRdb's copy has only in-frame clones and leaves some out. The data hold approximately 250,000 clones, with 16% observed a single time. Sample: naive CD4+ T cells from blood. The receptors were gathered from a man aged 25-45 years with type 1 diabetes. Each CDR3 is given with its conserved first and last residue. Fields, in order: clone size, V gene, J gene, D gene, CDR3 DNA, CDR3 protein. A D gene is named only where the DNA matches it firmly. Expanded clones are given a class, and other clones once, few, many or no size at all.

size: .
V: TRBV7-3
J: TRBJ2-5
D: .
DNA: TGTGCCAGCAGCTCATCCGGGTATCGGGAGACCCAGTACTTC
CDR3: CASSSSGYRETQYF

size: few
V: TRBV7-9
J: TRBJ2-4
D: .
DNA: TGTGCCATCGATACAGGGTTTTTAGCCAAAAACATTCAGTACTTC
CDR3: CAIDTGFLAKNIQYF

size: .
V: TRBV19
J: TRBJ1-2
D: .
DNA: TGTGCCAGTAGCAGTGGACATCGGAACTATGGCTACACCTTC
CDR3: CASSSGHRNYGYTF

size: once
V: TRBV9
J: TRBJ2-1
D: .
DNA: TGTGCCAGCAGCGTAGAACCGACAGGTAATTACAATGAGCAGTTCTTC
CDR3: CASSVEPTGNYNEQFF

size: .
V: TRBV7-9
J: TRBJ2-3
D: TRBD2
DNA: TGTGCCAGCAGCTTAGGTCCAGCGGGGGTCACAGATACGCAGTATTTT
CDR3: CASSLGPAGVTDTQYF

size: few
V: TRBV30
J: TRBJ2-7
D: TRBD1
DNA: TGTGCCTGGAGTCGACAGGGGTCCTTGTACGAGCAGTACTTC
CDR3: CAWSRQGSLYEQYF

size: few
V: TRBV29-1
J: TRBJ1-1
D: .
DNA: TGCAGCCCTCGAAGGTGGGGTTATCTCGACGCTGAAGCTTTCTTT
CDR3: CSPRRWGYLDAEAFF

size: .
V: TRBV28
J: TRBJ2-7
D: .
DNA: TGTGCCAGCACGGCTATAAACGAGCAGTACTTC
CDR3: CASTAINEQYF

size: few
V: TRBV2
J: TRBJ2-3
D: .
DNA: TGTGCCAGCAGTGAAGCCGGCACGAGCACAGATACGCAGTATTTT
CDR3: CASSEAGTSTDTQYF

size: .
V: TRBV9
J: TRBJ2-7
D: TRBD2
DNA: TGTGCCAGCAGCGTAGGCCCCGGGGGGGAGTACTCCTACGAGCAGTACTTC
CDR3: CASSVGPGGEYSYEQYF

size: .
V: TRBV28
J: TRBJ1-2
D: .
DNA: TGTGCCAGCAGTTCGTCTAACTATGGCTACACCTTC
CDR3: CASSSSNYGYTF

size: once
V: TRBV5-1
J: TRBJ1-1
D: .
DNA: TGCGCCAGCCGACCGGGGTATTCCACTGAAGCTTTCTTT
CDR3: CASRPGYSTEAFF

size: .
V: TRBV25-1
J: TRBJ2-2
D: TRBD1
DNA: TGTGCCAGCAGTGAGACAGGGGGCCGCACCGGGGAGCTGTTTTTT
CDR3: CASSETGGRTGELFF

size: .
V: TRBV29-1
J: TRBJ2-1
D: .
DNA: TGCAGCGTGCGTGCTACGCGGCCAATATTCTTC
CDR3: CSVRATRPIFF

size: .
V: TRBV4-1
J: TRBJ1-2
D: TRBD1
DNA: TGCGCCAGCAGCCAAGGAGGACAGGGACAGCACTATGGCTACACCTTC
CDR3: CASSQGGQGQHYGYTF

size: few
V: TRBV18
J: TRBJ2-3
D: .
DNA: TGTGCCAGCTCACCAGTGGGAGATACGCAGTATTTT
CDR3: CASSPVGDTQYF

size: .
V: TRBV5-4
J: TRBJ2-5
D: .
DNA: TGTGCCAGCAGCCAAGATCTGCAGGGAATACAAGAGACCCAGTACTTC
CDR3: CASSQDLQGIQETQYF

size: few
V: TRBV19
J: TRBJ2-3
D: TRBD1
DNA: TGTGCCAGTAGTCCAAGGGGGACAGGGAAGATTTCAGATACGCAGTATTTT
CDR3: CASSPRGTGKISDTQYF

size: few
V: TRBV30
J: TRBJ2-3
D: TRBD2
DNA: TGTGCCTGGAGAGCGGGAGGGGGGACAGATACGCAGTATTTT
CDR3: CAWRAGGGTDTQYF

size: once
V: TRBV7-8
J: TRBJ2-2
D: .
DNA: TGTGCCAGCAGCTTAGCCAGGGCAGGGAACACCGGGGAGCTGTTTTTT
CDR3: CASSLARAGNTGELFF

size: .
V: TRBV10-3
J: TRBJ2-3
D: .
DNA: TGTGCCATCAGTGGTGGCGGAGCCTGGAATACGCAGTATTTT
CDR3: CAISGGGAWNTQYF

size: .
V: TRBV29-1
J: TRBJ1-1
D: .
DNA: TGCAGCGTTGATGCTGTGAACACTGAAGCTTTCTTT
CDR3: CSVDAVNTEAFF

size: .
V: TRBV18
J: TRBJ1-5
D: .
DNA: TGTGCCAGCTCACCAGGGGAAAATCAGCCCCAGCATTTT
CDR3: CASSPGENQPQHF

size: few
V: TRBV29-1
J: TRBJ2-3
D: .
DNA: TGCAGCGTTACTAGGGGCACAGATACGCAGTATTTT
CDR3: CSVTRGTDTQYF

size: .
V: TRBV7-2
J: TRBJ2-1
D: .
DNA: TGTGCCAGCAGCCAAAAGGCAGGTGAGCAGTTCTTC
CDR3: CASSQKAGEQFF

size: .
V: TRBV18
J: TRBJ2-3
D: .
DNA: TGTGCCAGCTCACCTGGGAGCGCGGGAGATACGCAGTATTTT
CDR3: CASSPGSAGDTQYF

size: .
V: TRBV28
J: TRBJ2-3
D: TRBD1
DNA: TGTGCCAGCAGTTCCCCCGGGACAGGGGGGCCAGATACGCAGTATTTT
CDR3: CASSSPGTGGPDTQYF

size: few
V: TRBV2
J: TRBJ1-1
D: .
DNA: TGTGCCAGCAGTGTTCAGGGGAACACTGAAGCTTTCTTT
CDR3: CASSVQGNTEAFF

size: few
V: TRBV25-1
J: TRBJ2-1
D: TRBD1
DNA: TGTGCCAGCAGTCCCAGGGGGTCCCCCTACAATGAGCAGTTCTTC
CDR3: CASSPRGSPYNEQFF

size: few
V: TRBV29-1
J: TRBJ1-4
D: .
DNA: TGCAGCGGACTCCGGGACACCGATGAAAAACTGTTTTTT
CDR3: CSGLRDTDEKLFF

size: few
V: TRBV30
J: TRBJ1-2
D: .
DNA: TGTGCCTGGAGTTATATCGAGTCGACTGGCTACACCTTC
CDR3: CAWSYIESTGYTF

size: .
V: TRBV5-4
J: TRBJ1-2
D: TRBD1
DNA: TGTGCCAGCATCCAGACAGGGTTGGGAAACTATGGCTACACCTTC
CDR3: CASIQTGLGNYGYTF

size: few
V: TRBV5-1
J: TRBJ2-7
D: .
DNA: TGCGCCAGCAGCTTGGTTAGCGCCGAGCAGTACTTC
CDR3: CASSLVSAEQYF

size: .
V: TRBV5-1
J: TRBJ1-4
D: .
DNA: TGCGCCAGCAGCTTGGAGCGAGGAGGTCGTGGTGAAAAACTGTTTTTT
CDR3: CASSLERGGRGEKLFF

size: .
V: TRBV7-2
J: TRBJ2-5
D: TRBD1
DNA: TGTGCCAGCAGCTTACAGACAGGGGAAGAGACCCAGTACTTC
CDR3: CASSLQTGEETQYF

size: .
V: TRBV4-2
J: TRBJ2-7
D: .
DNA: TGTGCCAGCAGCCTAGGCGGGACGTTAGACTCCTACGAGCAGTACTTC
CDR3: CASSLGGTLDSYEQYF

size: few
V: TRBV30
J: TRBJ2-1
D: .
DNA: TGTGCCTGGAGTGTCCTGAATGAGCAGTTCTTC
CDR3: CAWSVLNEQFF

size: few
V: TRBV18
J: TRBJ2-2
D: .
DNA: TGTGCCAGCTCACCAATCTCCGGGGAGCTGTTTTTT
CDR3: CASSPISGELFF

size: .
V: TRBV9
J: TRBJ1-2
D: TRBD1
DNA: TGTGCCAGCAGCGCGGCCGCGGGACAGGGGGCCGGTGGCTACACCTTC
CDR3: CASSAAAGQGAGGYTF

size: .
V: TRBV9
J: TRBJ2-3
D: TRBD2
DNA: TGTGCCAGCAGCGCGACTAGCGGGATAGTGGGGCCCACAGATACGCAGTATTTT
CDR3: CASSATSGIVGPTDTQYF

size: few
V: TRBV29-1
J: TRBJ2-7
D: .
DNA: TGCAGCGTTTCAGCGGCGGGCGTCTCGTCCCCCAGGGAGCAGTACTTC
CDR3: CSVSAAGVSSPREQYF

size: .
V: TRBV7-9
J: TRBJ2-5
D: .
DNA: TGTGCCAGCAGCCCCTTGCAGGGGCAAGAGACCCAGTACTTC
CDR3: CASSPLQGQETQYF

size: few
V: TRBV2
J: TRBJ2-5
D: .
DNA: TGTGCCAGCAGTGAAGCGCAGGGGACCCAGTACTTC
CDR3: CASSEAQGTQYF

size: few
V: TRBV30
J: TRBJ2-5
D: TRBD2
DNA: TGTGCCTGGAACAGAACTCCGGGACTAGCGAGAGAGACCCAGTACTTC
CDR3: CAWNRTPGLARETQYF

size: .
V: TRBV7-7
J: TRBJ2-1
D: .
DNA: TGTGCCAGCAGCTCCGCTGGCGGGACCCGCTACAATGAGCAGTTCTTC
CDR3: CASSSAGGTRYNEQFF

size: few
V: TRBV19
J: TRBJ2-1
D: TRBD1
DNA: TGTGCCACACGCGGGACAGGGTGGAATGAGCAGTTCTTC
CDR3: CATRGTGWNEQFF

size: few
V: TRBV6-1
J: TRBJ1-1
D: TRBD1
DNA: TGTGCCAGCAGTGGGGGACAGGGAAGAACTGAAGCTTTCTTT
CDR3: CASSGGQGRTEAFF

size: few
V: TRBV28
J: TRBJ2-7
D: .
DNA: TGTGCCACCCGAGTAGGAAGGTACGAGCAGTACTTC
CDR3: CATRVGRYEQYF

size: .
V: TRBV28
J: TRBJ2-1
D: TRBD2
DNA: TGTGCCAGCAGTTATTCGTTTAGCGGGAAGACCTACAATGAGCAGTTCTTC
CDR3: CASSYSFSGKTYNEQFF

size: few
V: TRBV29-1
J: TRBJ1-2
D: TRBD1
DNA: TGCAGCGTTGCAGGGGGTAGTTTTGGCTACACCTTC
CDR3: CSVAGGSFGYTF